Listed below are T cell receptor beta chains from one sample, sequenced in a study of blood T cell repertoires in COVID-19. The assay was immunoSEQ multiplex PCR, and TCRdb's table has in-frame clones only and misses some. There are roughly 150,000 clones in the sample; more than 80% occur only once, and roughly 14% lies in the top ten. Input material: peripheral blood. These receptors were obtained from a woman aged 40 to 55 with acute or convalescent COVID-19. CDR3s include the opening cysteine and the closing phenylalanine or tryptophan. Each record gives: V gene, clone size, D gene, J gene, CDR3 DNA, CDR3 protein. A D gene is named only where the DNA matches it firmly. The listing skips clone size in some rows; elsewhere it reads once, few, many or a size class.

>TRBV27|NA|NA|TRBJ2-3
TGTGCCAGCAGTTTATCGAGGTACCTCCGGCCGAGCACAGATACGCAGTATTTT
CASSLSRYLRPSTDTQYF
>TRBV12-3/TRBV12-4|medium-sized|NA|TRBJ2-5
TGTGCCAGCAGTTTATCCGGGAAAGAGACCCAGTACTTC
CASSLSGKETQYF
>TRBV11-3|NA|TRBD1|TRBJ1-3
TGTGCCAGCAGCTACAGGGGTTCGAACACCATATATTTT
CASSYRGSNTIYF
>TRBV3-1/TRBV3-2|NA|TRBD2|TRBJ2-7
TGTGCCAGCAGCCAAAAAGCGGGGAACTTCTACGAGCAGTACTTC
CASSQKAGNFYEQYF
>TRBV19|NA|TRBD1|TRBJ2-7
TGTGCCAGTAGCCGCGACAGGGGGGGATCAACCTACGAGCAGTACTTC
CASSRDRGGSTYEQYF
>TRBV3-1/TRBV3-2|NA|TRBD1|TRBJ2-5
TGTGCCAGCAGCCCTCTTTGGGACAGGACGTACCAAGAGACCCAGTACTTC
CASSPLWDRTYQETQYF
>TRBV15|NA|NA|TRBJ2-2
TGTGCCACCAGCAGAGGGGGGGGCAGAGGGGACATCGGGGAGCTGTTTTTT
CATSRGGGRGDIGELFF
>TRBV30|NA|NA|TRBJ2-2
TGTGCCTGGAGTTACCAGGGATCCGGGGAGCTGTTTTTT
CAWSYQGSGELFF
>TRBV5-1|once|NA|TRBJ1-1
TGCGCCAGCAGCTTGGAAGTGGCGAACACTGAAGCTTTCTTT
CASSLEVANTEAFF
>TRBV27|NA|TRBD1|TRBJ1-6
TGTGCCAGCAGTAGACAGGGATCCTATAATTCACCCCTCCACTTT
CASSRQGSYNSPLHF
>TRBV11-3|NA|TRBD2|TRBJ2-1
TGTGCCAGCAGCTTGGCTAGCGGGGGGGGTGAGCAGTTCTTC
CASSLASGGGEQFF
>TRBV10-2|once|TRBD1|TRBJ1-5
TGCGCCAGCAGTCTTCAGGGGGCGCCCGGCAATCAGCCCCAGCATTTT
CASSLQGAPGNQPQHF
>TRBV29-1|NA|TRBD1|TRBJ1-2
TGCAGCGTACAGGGGGATGGCTACACCTTC
CSVQGDGYTF
>TRBV4-2|NA|TRBD1|TRBJ1-4
TGTGCCAGCAGCCAGGATGGGGGGACAGGGGCTGAAAAACTGTTTTTT
CASSQDGGTGAEKLFF
>TRBV2|NA|TRBD2|TRBJ2-2
TGTGCCAGCAGGGCTAGCGGGGGGGCAACCGGGGAGCTGTTTTTT
CASRASGGATGELFF
>TRBV6-5|NA|TRBD1|TRBJ1-2
TGTGCCAGCAGTTACAACAACAGGGGTGATGGCTACACCTTC
CASSYNNRGDGYTF
>TRBV15|NA|NA|TRBJ1-5
TGTGCCACCGGAAAGGACTATAGCAATCAGCCCCAGCATTTT
CATGKDYSNQPQHF
>TRBV30|NA|NA|TRBJ1-4
TGTGCCTGGAGTGTCCAGGCCATTAATGAAAAACTGTTTTTT
CAWSVQAINEKLFF
>TRBV6-5|NA|TRBD2|TRBJ2-5
TGTGCCAGCAGTTACTCTTCGGGAGGGAAAGAGACCCAGTACTTC
CASSYSSGGKETQYF
>TRBV24-1|NA|NA|TRBJ2-1
TGTGCCACCAGTGATCCCTTCGGCTACAATGAGCAGTTCTTC
CATSDPFGYNEQFF
>TRBV19|NA|NA|TRBJ2-1
TGTGCCAGTAGTAGCGGGGTGGTGGACAATGAGCAGTTCTTC
CASSSGVVDNEQFF
>TRBV28|NA|NA|TRBJ1-1
TGTGCCAGCTGGGCATCGAACACTGAAGCTTTCTTT
CASWASNTEAFF
>TRBV19|NA|TRBD1|TRBJ2-2
TGTGCCAGTAGTAGTTGGGACAGGGCCTTGGACGGGGAGCTGTTTTTT
CASSSWDRALDGELFF
>TRBV19|NA|TRBD2|TRBJ2-1
TGTGCCAGTAGTTTCCTCCCCGGCCTAGCGGGAGGGTACAATGAGCAGTTCTTC
CASSFLPGLAGGYNEQFF
>TRBV18|NA|NA|TRBJ2-3
TGTGCCAGCTCACCGGAGACTCACACAGATACGCAGTATTTT
CASSPETHTDTQYF
>TRBV12-5|once|NA|TRBJ2-1
TGTGCTAGTGGTTTGTTGTCCGGGTGGTCAGAAAAGGTCTACAATGAGCAGTTCTTC
CASGLLSGWSEKVYNEQFF
>TRBV4-1|NA|TRBD1|TRBJ2-2
TGCGCCAGCAGCCAACCGGGACAGGGGGCGTTTGGGGAGCTGTTTTTT
CASSQPGQGAFGELFF
>TRBV10-1|NA|TRBD1|TRBJ2-3
TGCGCCAGCAGTGGGATGCCGGGACAGGGGAGCACAGATACGCAGTATTTT
CASSGMPGQGSTDTQYF
>TRBV7-8|NA|TRBD1|TRBJ1-1
TGTGCCAGCAGCCAAGCAGGACAGGGGCTGAACACTGAAGCTTTCTTT
CASSQAGQGLNTEAFF
>TRBV4-2|NA|NA|TRBJ2-3
TGTGCCAGCAGCCAAAAGCTGTCAGATACGCAGTATTTT
CASSQKLSDTQYF
>TRBV5-4|NA|TRBD2|TRBJ2-7
TGTGCCAGCAGCTTGGAGCTTAGCGGGGCCTACGAGCAGTACTTC
CASSLELSGAYEQYF
>TRBV4-1|once|TRBD2|TRBJ2-7
TGCGCCAGCAGTCCTAGCGGGGGGGCACGAGAGCAGTACTTC
CASSPSGGAREQYF
>TRBV21-1|NA|NA|TRBJ1-4
TGTGCCAGCAGCAAGGGACAGGTTGAAAAACTGTTTTTT
CASSKGQVEKLFF
>TRBV5-1|NA|NA|TRBJ2-3
TGCGCCAGCAGCTTGGGTCTAGCAAAAGATACGCAGTATTTT
CASSLGLAKDTQYF
>TRBV27|NA|TRBD2|TRBJ2-7
TGTGCCAGCAGTAACTCCGGGACTAGCCCCTACGAGCAGTACTTC
CASSNSGTSPYEQYF
>TRBV27|NA|TRBD1|TRBJ1-6
TGTGCCAGCACCTGGACAGGGGACAATTCACCCCTCCACTTT
CASTWTGDNSPLHF
>TRBV7-2|NA|TRBD2|TRBJ2-1
TGTGCCAGCAGCTCAAGCGGGGCCTACAATGAGCAGTTCTTC
CASSSSGAYNEQFF
>TRBV10-3|NA|NA|TRBJ1-5
TGTGCCATCAGCCGAGGACAGACAGATCAGCCCCAGCATTTT
CAISRGQTDQPQHF
>TRBV7-2|NA|NA|TRBJ2-2
TGTGCCAGCAGCCCGAAGACAGTTGGACCAGCGAACACCGGGGAGCTGTTTTTT
CASSPKTVGPANTGELFF
>TRBV30|NA|TRBD1|TRBJ1-4
TGTGCCTGGAGTACAGGGGGGATCGGCGAAAAACTGTTTTTT
CAWSTGGIGEKLFF
>TRBV18|NA|NA|TRBJ1-1
TGTGCCAGCTCACCGACACAGGGAATCACTGAAGCTTTCTTT
CASSPTQGITEAFF
>TRBV29-1|NA|TRBD1|TRBJ2-1
TGCAGCGGAGATGCCGGGACAGTTGACAATGAGCAGTTCTTC
CSGDAGTVDNEQFF
>TRBV7-3|NA|NA|TRBJ2-7
TGTGCCAGCAGCTTCGGCAGGGGAGACGAGCAGTACTTC
CASSFGRGDEQYF
>TRBV29-1|NA|TRBD1|TRBJ2-7
TGCAGCGCCACGGGACAGGAACCCGAGCAGTACTTC
CSATGQEPEQYF
>TRBV14|NA|TRBD1|TRBJ1-2
TGTGCCAGCAGCCTACTTACCGGGACAGCCGACCTCTATGGCTACACCTTC
CASSLLTGTADLYGYTF
>TRBV6-5|NA|NA|TRBJ1-5
TGTGCCAGCAGTTACTCGGGGCTAGGCAATCAGCCCCAGCATTTT
CASSYSGLGNQPQHF
>TRBV5-6|once|NA|TRBJ1-5
TGTGCCAGCAGCTTCAATAGTCAGCCCCAGCATTTT
CASSFNSQPQHF
>TRBV7-3|few|NA|TRBJ1-1
TGTGCCAGCAGCACGAGTCGGCAGGGGAACACTGAAGCTTTCTTT
CASSTSRQGNTEAFF
>TRBV7-2|NA|NA|TRBJ2-2
TGTGCCAGCAGCTTAAGTCAGGGTAGGGAGCTGTTTTTT
CASSLSQGRELFF
>TRBV30|NA|TRBD1|TRBJ1-3
TGTGCCTGGTATGGCCAGGGACAGGGGTTCCGCTCTGGAAACACCATATATTTT
CAWYGQGQGFRSGNTIYF
>TRBV30|NA|NA|TRBJ2-1
TGTGCCTGGTGGCAGGGAGGTTACAATGAGCAGTTCTTC
CAWWQGGYNEQFF
>TRBV6-5|NA|TRBD1|TRBJ1-2
TGTGCCAGCAGAGCAGGGGGGAATGGCTACACCTTC
CASRAGGNGYTF
>TRBV5-8|NA|NA|TRBJ1-1
TGTGCCAGCAGCTTATTGGACACCACTTCGGCCACTGAAGCTTTCTTT
CASSLLDTTSATEAFF
>TRBV6-5|NA|NA|TRBJ2-7
TGTGCCATAGACAAGACGGGAGTTGCCACCTACGAGCAGTACTTC
CAIDKTGVATYEQYF
>TRBV27|NA|TRBD2|TRBJ2-3
TGTGCCAGCAGTTCTTGGACTAGCGGGAGAGATACGCAGTATTTT
CASSSWTSGRDTQYF
>TRBV7-3|NA|NA|TRBJ1-6
TGTGCCAGCAGCCCCGACAGGAATTCACCCCTCCACTTT
CASSPDRNSPLHF
>TRBV13|NA|TRBD2|TRBJ2-7
TGTGCCAGCAGCCCGATAGCGGGAACCTACGAGCAGTACTTC
CASSPIAGTYEQYF
>TRBV7-9|NA|TRBD1|TRBJ2-5
TGTGCCAGCAGCTTCCAGACAGGGGTAGGGTTAGAGACCCAGTACTTC
CASSFQTGVGLETQYF
>TRBV4-1|NA|NA|TRBJ2-3
TGCGCCAGCAGCCAATCCGGAGTGGCAGATACGCAGTATTTT
CASSQSGVADTQYF